These T cell receptor beta chains were read from a single sample in a study of blood T cell repertoires in COVID-19. Profiling relied on immunoSEQ multiplex PCR, and the TCRdb table lists in-frame clones only, not all of them. The repertoire includes about 120,000 clones, about 83% of them detected once, and 2% to 2.5% sits in the top ten. The specimen sequenced was peripheral blood. The receptors were gathered from a woman between 50 and 59 years old with acute or convalescent COVID-19. CDR3s include the opening cysteine and the closing phenylalanine or tryptophan. Each record gives: J gene, D gene, V gene, clone size, CDR3 protein, CDR3 DNA. D genes are given only for firm matches. The listing skips clone size in some rows; elsewhere it reads once, few, many or a size class.

TRBJ2-1	TRBD1	TRBV4-1	-	CASSHHRGSYNEQFF	TGCGCCAGCAGCCACCACAGGGGCTCCTACAATGAGCAGTTCTTC
TRBJ1-2	-	TRBV29-1	-	CSVRRGLTYGYTF	TGCAGCGTTCGGAGGGGTCTTACCTATGGCTACACCTTC
TRBJ1-2	-	TRBV30	-	CAWRPDRPKRGYTF	TGTGCCTGGAGACCCGACAGGCCCAAGAGGGGCTACACCTTC
TRBJ1-1	TRBD1	TRBV12-3/TRBV12-4	few	CATRPQGEHQAFF	TGTGCCACCAGGCCGCAGGGGGAACATCAAGCTTTCTTT
TRBJ1-4	-	TRBV5-4	few	CASSLPGDEKLFF	TGTGCCAGCAGCTTGCCGGGTGATGAAAAACTGTTTTTT
TRBJ1-5	-	TRBV15	-	CASSYGNQPQHF	TGTGCCTCTAGTTACGGCAATCAGCCCCAGCATTTT
TRBJ1-2	-	TRBV11-3	-	CASTETGTYGYTF	TGTGCCAGCACTGAGACAGGAACCTATGGCTACACCTTC
TRBJ1-4	-	TRBV7-2	once	CASSSQGATNEKLFF	TGTGCCAGCAGTTCACAGGGTGCAACTAATGAAAAACTGTTTTTT
TRBJ1-2	-	TRBV4-3	-	CASSQDSGLGGYTF	TGCGCCAGCAGCCAAGATTCAGGGCTAGGCGGCTACACCTTC
TRBJ1-2	-	TRBV2	-	CASRPTSYRLYGYTF	TGTGCCAGCAGACCAACCTCGTACAGGCTTTATGGCTACACCTTC
TRBJ2-3	TRBD2	TRBV2	-	CASSEATSGETDTQYF	TGTGCCAGCAGTGAAGCAACTAGCGGGGAGACAGATACGCAGTATTTT
TRBJ1-5	-	TRBV5-1	once	CASSYQGGQPQHF	TGCGCCAGCAGCTATCAGGGCGGTCAGCCCCAGCATTTT
TRBJ2-2	-	TRBV11-3	-	CASSSGYRGELFF	TGTGCCAGTTCGAGCGGGTATCGCGGGGAGCTGTTTTTT
TRBJ1-1	TRBD1	TRBV7-9	-	CASYRGRDGAFF	TGTGCCAGCTACAGGGGGCGGGATGGTGCTTTCTTT
TRBJ1-2	TRBD1	TRBV6-1	-	CASIPGTGYGYTF	TGTGCCAGCATTCCGGGGACAGGGTATGGCTACACCTTC
TRBJ2-3	TRBD1	TRBV5-1	-	CASSPETGTGTQYF	TGCGCCAGCAGCCCAGAGACAGGGACGGGGACGCAGTATTTT
TRBJ2-4	-	TRBV6-6	-	CASSYGGLKNIQYF	TGTGCCAGCAGTTACGGCGGGCTGAAAAACATTCAGTACTTC
TRBJ2-1	TRBD1	TRBV5-5	-	CASSWGTGSYNEQFF	TGTGCCAGCAGCTGGGGGACAGGGTCCTACAATGAGCAGTTCTTC
TRBJ2-5	TRBD1	TRBV5-1	-	CASSPQTGEETQYF	TGCGCCAGCAGCCCACAGACAGGGGAAGAGACCCAGTACTTC
TRBJ1-1	TRBD1	TRBV29-1	-	CSVGTGALNTEAFF	TGCAGCGTGGGGACAGGGGCCCTGAACACTGAAGCTTTCTTT
TRBJ1-1	-	TRBV6-5	-	CASSRNGGSEAFF	TGTGCCAGCAGCCGAAACGGGGGTTCTGAAGCTTTCTTT
TRBJ2-1	TRBD2	TRBV7-2	-	CASSLTSGPYNEQFF	TGTGCCAGCAGCTTAACTAGCGGGCCCTACAATGAGCAGTTCTTC
TRBJ1-2	-	TRBV19	-	CASTTPGFSYGYTF	TGTGCCAGTACCACTCCCGGGTTTAGCTATGGCTACACCTTC
TRBJ1-1	TRBD1	TRBV19	-	CASSRGQGEGTEAFF	TGTGCCAGTAGTAGGGGACAGGGAGAGGGGACTGAAGCTTTCTTT
TRBJ2-1	-	TRBV7-9	-	CASSETGYIYNEQFF	TGTGCCAGCAGCGAAACAGGATATATTTACAATGAGCAGTTCTTC
TRBJ2-2	-	TRBV2	-	CASSELGLATGELFF	TGTGCCAGCAGTGAATTGGGACTGGCAACCGGGGAGCTGTTTTTT
TRBJ1-1	-	TRBV6-6	few	CASSRIRVGFDTEAFF	TGTGCCAGCAGTCGAATCAGGGTGGGATTTGACACTGAAGCTTTCTTT
TRBJ2-5	-	TRBV11-2	-	CASSLTGPQETQYF	TGTGCCAGCAGCCTCACAGGGCCTCAAGAGACCCAGTACTTC
TRBJ2-7	TRBD1	TRBV11-3	few	CASSSRRDRTTYEQYF	TGTGCCAGCAGCTCCCGCAGGGACAGGACCACCTACGAGCAGTACTTC
TRBJ2-3	TRBD1	TRBV7-6	-	CASSLGQGAGTDTQYF	TGTGCCAGCAGCTTAGGCCAGGGGGCCGGCACAGATACGCAGTATTTT
TRBJ2-5	TRBD1	TRBV5-1	-	CASSLGGTGHQETQYF	TGCGCCAGCAGCTTGGGCGGGACAGGCCACCAAGAGACCCAGTACTTC
TRBJ1-1	TRBD1	TRBV7-6	-	CASISTGGEAFF	TGTGCCAGCATCTCGACAGGGGGCGAAGCTTTCTTT
TRBJ2-7	TRBD1	TRBV19	-	CASSRGQGAGSYEQYF	TGTGCCAGTAGTAGGGGACAGGGGGCCGGATCCTACGAGCAGTACTTC
TRBJ2-6	TRBD2	TRBV5-4	-	CASSSLAGAPGANVLTF	TGTGCCAGCAGCAGTCTAGCGGGAGCCCCTGGGGCCAACGTCCTGACTTTC
TRBJ2-5	-	TRBV7-7	-	CASSLAPGGHETQYF	TGTGCCAGCAGCTTAGCACCAGGGGGGCACGAGACCCAGTACTTC
TRBJ1-2	-	TRBV5-1	once	CASSVFPGGGAPRETYGYTF	TGCGCCAGCAGCGTATTTCCCGGCGGGGGGGCGCCCCGTGAAACTTATGGCTACACCTTC
TRBJ1-5	-	TRBV10-3	-	CAISGGLFSGQPQHF	TGTGCCATCAGTGGGGGCCTATTTTCGGGTCAGCCCCAGCATTTT
TRBJ1-5	TRBD1	TRBV27	-	CASRGEQGGNQPQHF	TGTGCCAGCAGAGGCGAACAGGGGGGGAATCAGCCCCAGCATTTT
TRBJ2-5	TRBD2	TRBV7-9	few	CASSFWGLAGAETQYF	TGTGCCAGCAGCTTTTGGGGACTAGCGGGAGCTGAGACCCAGTACTTC
TRBJ1-6	-	TRBV7-9	-	CASRGLGETYNSPLHF	TGTGCCAGCAGGGGACTCGGCGAGACCTATAATTCACCCCTCCACTTT
TRBJ2-3	-	TRBV14	-	CASTRARPGVDTQYF	TGTGCCAGCACGCGAGCGCGCCCGGGGGTAGATACGCAGTATTTT
TRBJ2-7	-	TRBV4-1	few	CASRDGNSYEQYF	TGCGCCAGCAGAGACGGGAACTCCTACGAGCAGTACTTC
TRBJ2-5	-	TRBV3-1/TRBV3-2	-	CASSQEVFSGDQETQYF	TGTGCCAGCAGCCAAGAAGTTTTTTCAGGGGATCAAGAGACCCAGTACTTC
TRBJ1-1	TRBD1	TRBV4-2	-	CASDPGTGKSMNTEAFF	TGTGCCAGTGACCCAGGGACAGGGAAAAGCATGAACACTGAAGCTTTCTTT
TRBJ1-2	TRBD1	TRBV3-1/TRBV3-2	few	CASSPFGSQGDSTF	TGTGCCAGCAGCCCATTCGGAAGTCAGGGGGACTCCACCTTC
TRBJ2-7	TRBD1	TRBV7-2	-	CASSPLADRGRSYEQYF	TGTGCCAGCAGCCCACTGGCGGACAGGGGGCGATCCTACGAGCAGTACTTC